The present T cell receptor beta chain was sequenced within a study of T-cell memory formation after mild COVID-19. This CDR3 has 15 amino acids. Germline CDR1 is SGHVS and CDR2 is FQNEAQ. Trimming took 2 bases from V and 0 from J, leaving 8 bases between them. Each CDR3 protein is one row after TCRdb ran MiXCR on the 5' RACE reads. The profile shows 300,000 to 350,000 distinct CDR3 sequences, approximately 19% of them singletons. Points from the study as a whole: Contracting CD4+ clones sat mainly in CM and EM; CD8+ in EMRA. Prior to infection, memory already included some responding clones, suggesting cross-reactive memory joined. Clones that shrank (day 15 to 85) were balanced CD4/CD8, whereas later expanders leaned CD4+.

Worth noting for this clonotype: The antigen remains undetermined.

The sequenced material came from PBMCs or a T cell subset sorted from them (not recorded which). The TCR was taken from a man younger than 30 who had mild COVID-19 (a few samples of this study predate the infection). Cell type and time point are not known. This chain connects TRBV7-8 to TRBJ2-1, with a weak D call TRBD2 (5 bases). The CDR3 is CASSLRAASYNEQFF. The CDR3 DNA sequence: TGTGCCAGCAGCTTACGAGCGGCCTCCTACAATGAGCAGTTCTTC. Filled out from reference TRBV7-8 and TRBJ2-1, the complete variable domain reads GAGVSQSPRYKVAKRGQDVALRCDPISGHVSLFWYQQALGQGPEFLTYFQNEAQLDKSGLPSDRFFAERPEGSVSTLKIQRTQQEDSAVYLCASSLRAASYNEQFFGPGTRLTVL.